The 20 T cell receptor beta chains below were found in one sample sequenced in a study of early T cells in non-severe SARS-CoV-2 infection. TCRdb ran MiXCR on the 5' RACE reads and lists one entry per CDR3 protein. The sample lists some 56,000 distinct CDR3 sequences; roughly 16% were seen once. The sequencing here drew on whole blood, taken at baseline. The receptor set was obtained from an adult who was a healthcare worker with PCR-confirmed SARS-CoV-2 infection or an uninfected control (not recorded which).

The chain is built from TRBV11-2 and TRBJ1-2, with D unclear. Germline CDR1 and CDR2: SGHAT and FQNNGV. The CDR3 contains 15 residues. V was cut by 1 base and J by 4 bases, with 13 bases left in between. DNA of the CDR3: TGTGCCAGCAGCTTAGGCTCGGCCAGCCCCTATGGCTACACCTTC. Protein sequence: CASSLGSASPYGYTF. Supplemented by reference TRBV11-2 and TRBJ1-2, the full variable domain reads EAGVAQSPRYKIIEKRQSVAFWCNPISGHATLYWYQQILGQGPKLLIQFQNNGVVDDSQLPKDRFSAERLKGVDSTLKIQPAKLEDSAVYLCASSLGSASPYGYTFGSGTRLTVV.

This clonotype was detected many times. The chain employs TRBV5-1 and TRBJ2-1; no firm D call. CDR1 and CDR2 from the germline V gene are SGHRS and YFSETQ. The CDR3 spans 12 residues. V lost 0 bases, J lost 7 bases, and 5 bases lay in between. CDR3 DNA: TGCGCCAGCAGCTTGGCCTGGAATGAGCAGTTCTTC. Its translation is CASSLAWNEQFF.

The V and J genes are TRBV20-1 and TRBJ2-7, with 11 bases aligning to TRBD2. This CDR3 has 14 amino acids. Germline V gene lookup returns CDR1 DFQATT and CDR2 SNEGSKA (reference sequence). V dropped 3 bases and J dropped 6; count of bases not matched to a gene: 7. CDR3 in amino acids: CSASHTSGSSEQYF. The CDR3, as DNA: TGCAGTGCTAGCCATACTAGCGGGAGTTCCGAGCAGTACTTC.

This clonotype was seen once. This chain connects TRBV29-1 to TRBJ1-1; tentative D call: TRBD1 (5 bases). The V end was cut by 4 bases, the J end by 4 bases, with 10 bases between. Germline V gene lookup returns CDR1 SQVTM and CDR2 ANQGSEA. CDR3 length: 12 amino acids. CDR3 amino acids: CSVGGVSTEAFF. The CDR3 nucleotides are TGCAGCGTTGGGGGGGTGAGCACTGAAGCTTTCTTT.

This chain joins TRBV12-3 or TRBV12-4 and TRBJ1-2, with unresolved D. Trimming took off 3 bases at V and 0 bases at J, with 11 bases between the two ends. There are 15 residues in the CDR3. The DNA of the CDR3 is TGTGCCAGCAGTTTGATTCCCCAAGCTAACTATGGCTACACCTTC. Amino acid sequence: CASSLIPQANYGYTF.

This rearrangement joins TRBV5-4 to TRBJ2-5; 9 bases align to TRBD1. This CDR3 contains 15 residues. Germline V CDR1 and CDR2: SGHNT, YYREEE (reference sequence). J gave up 4 bases and V 4 bases, and 8 bases lay outside the gene matches. For the CDR3, the DNA is TGTGCCAGCAGCCCAGCCGGGACAGGGAGAGAGACCCAGTACTTC. Translating it yields CASSPAGTGRETQYF.

CDR3 amino acids: CASSGPGAVYNEQFF. CDR3 nucleotides: TGTGCCAGCTCAGGGCCAGGGGCCGTCTACAATGAGCAGTTCTTC. The chain employs TRBV18 and TRBJ2-1, with D perhaps TRBD1 (6 bases). V lost 5 bases to trimming and J lost 3 bases, with 14 bases between them. There are 15 residues in the CDR3. The V gene's germline CDR1 is KGHSH and CDR2 LQKENI.

A few counts support this clonotype. The chain uses TRBV2 and TRBJ1-1; possibly TRBD1 for D (6 bases). V lost 4 bases to trimming and J lost 5 bases, with 11 bases between them. The germline V gene has CDR1 SNHLY and CDR2 FYNNEI. This CDR3 is built from 13 residues. The CDR3 protein is CASSGQVGTEAFF. CDR3 in DNA: TGTGCCAGCAGTGGACAGGTGGGAACTGAAGCTTTCTTT. The entire variable domain, with the rest obtained from reference TRBV2 and TRBJ1-1, is as follows: EPEVTQTPSHQVTQMGQEVILRCVPISNHLYFYWYRQILGQKVEFLVSFYNNEISEKSEIFDDQFSVERPDGSNFTLKIRSTKLEDSAMYFCASSGQVGTEAFFGQGTRLTVV.

This clonotype was seen ten or more times. CDR3 DNA: TGTGCCAGCAGCCCGATCTTCGGGGGCGGGGAGCTGTTTTTT. Amino acids: CASSPIFGGGELFF. The chain couples TRBV11-1 to TRBJ2-2, with D tentatively TRBD2 (6 bases). CDR3 length: 14 amino acids. V lost 5 bases and J 7 bases, leaving 14 bases between the germline ends. CDR1 is SGHAT and CDR2 is FQDESV in the germline V gene (reference sequence).

This clonotype occurred a few times. V and J are TRBV19 and TRBJ2-1, with D possibly called TRBD1 or TRBD2 (5 bases each). The V and J ends lost 4 bases and 5 bases respectively, with 12 bases between them. From germline, CDR1 is LNHDA and CDR2 SQIVND (reference sequence). This CDR3 has 14 residues. As DNA, the CDR3 is TGTGCCAGTAGTAACCCGGGGCTTGACAATGAGCAGTTCTTC. Translating gives CASSNPGLDNEQFF.

At least ten counts were recorded for this clonotype. In nucleotides, the CDR3 is TGTGCCAGCAGCCAGGGACAAGAAGCAGATACGCAGTATTTT. Its translation is CASSQGQEADTQYF. V is TRBV4-2 and J is TRBJ2-3, with a possible D match to TRBD1 (6 bases). The CDR3 covers 14 residues. Germline assignment: CDR1 LGHNA and CDR2 YNFKEQ. Trimming took 3 bases from V and 4 from J, leaving 11 bases between them.

In this sample, this clonotype turned up many times. V is TRBV7-8 and J is TRBJ2-7, with a weak D call TRBD2 (6 bases). Germline CDR1 reads SGHVS; CDR2 reads FQNEAQ. This CDR3 comprises 15 residues. V was cut by 7 bases and J by 2 bases, with 18 bases left in between. The CDR3 DNA is TGTGCCAGCACCCCCGGGGGACTCCGAACCTACGAGCAGTACTTC. As protein: CASTPGGLRTYEQYF. Supplemented by reference TRBV7-8 and TRBJ2-7, the full variable domain reads GAGVSQSPRYKVAKRGQDVALRCDPISGHVSLFWYQQALGQGPEFLTYFQNEAQLDKSGLPSDRFFAERPEGSVSTLKIQRTQQEDSAVYLCASTPGGLRTYEQYFGPGTRLTVT.

The chain couples TRBV14 to TRBJ2-2; D unclear. V was clipped by 8 bases and J by 1 base, with 8 bases between them. There are 13 residues in the CDR3. Germline CDR1 and CDR2: SGHDN and FVKESK. The CDR3 reads CASQTLNTGELFF. The CDR3 region has the DNA TGTGCCAGCCAAACACTGAACACCGGGGAGCTGTTTTTT.

The chain recombines TRBV28 with TRBJ1-5; no reliable D call. Germline lookup yields CDR1 MDHEN and CDR2 SYDVKM. This CDR3 region has 14 residues. The ends were cut back, 5 bases at V and 7 bases at J, with 15 bases in the middle. As DNA, the CDR3 is TGTGCCAGCAGTCCCCACGTCGGGCGCCAGCCCCAGCATTTT. This codes for CASSPHVGRQPQHF.

This chain connects TRBV12-3 or TRBV12-4 to TRBJ2-1; 8 bases align to TRBD2. With V trimmed by 3 bases and J by 8 bases, 9 bases remained unmatched. The length of the CDR3 is 15 residues. CDR3 sequence: CASSFGLAEGYEQFF. Written as DNA, the CDR3 is TGTGCCAGCAGTTTCGGACTAGCAGAGGGGTATGAGCAGTTCTTC.

The J gene is TRBJ2-1, the V gene TRBV12-3 or TRBV12-4; 9 bases are shared with TRBD2. CDR3 length equals 18 residues. V dropped 7 bases and J dropped 4; count of bases not matched to a gene: 17. CDR3 nucleotide sequence: TGTGCCAGCACCCTCCGCCTAGCGGGAAGGGTTTGGTACAATGAGCAGTTCTTC. This sequence encodes CASTLRLAGRVWYNEQFF.

In this sample, this clonotype turned up many times. The chain is built from TRBV5-1 and TRBJ1-4; no clear D gene. V gave up 3 bases and J gave up 0 bases, with 6 bases separating them. The CDR3 spans 14 residues. Germline V CDR1 and CDR2: SGHRS, YFSETQ. As DNA, the CDR3 is TGCGCCAGCAGCTCAGCTACAACTAATGAAAAACTGTTTTTT. Translation gives CASSSATTNEKLFF.

This clonotype was recorded a few times. The junction does not match germline at one end; this may be a read error. This chain connects TRBV24-1 to TRBJ2-7, with D uncertain. The CDR3 covers 15 residues. The germline CDR1 and CDR2 sequences are KGHDR and SFDVKD. CDR3 region: CATSDNSGSSYEQYF. CDR3 in DNA: TGCGCCACCAGTGATAACTCAGGAAGCTCCTACGAGCAGTACTTC.

This chain links TRBV24-1 with TRBJ2-2; D possibly corresponds to TRBD2 (7 bases). This CDR3 comprises 13 residues. Germline-derived CDR1 and CDR2 are KGHDR and SFDVKD. Trimming removed 9 bases at V and 2 bases at J, with 9 bases between. CDR3 nucleotide sequence: TGTGCCACCGGGGGGGCAAACACCGGGGAGCTGTTTTTT. Encoded protein: CATGGANTGELFF.

V and J are TRBV20-1 and TRBJ1-4, with TRBD1 as a possible D gene (5 bases). The ends were cut back, 3 bases at V and 0 bases at J, with 14 bases in the middle. The CDR3 length is 16 residues. Per the germline V gene, CDR1 is DFQATT and CDR2 is SNEGSKA (reference sequence). CDR3 sequence (DNA): TGCAGTGCTAGGGGGGACCGAAGCGCAACTAATGAAAAACTGTTTTTT. Translation: CSARGDRSATNEKLFF.